This T cell receptor (beta chain) was sequenced during a study of blood T cells in healthy people across ages. Russia was home to the donors, healthy Caucasian individuals aged roughly 6 to 95. This CDR3 is built from 15 residues. Trimming removed 8 bases from V and 6 bases from J; junction bases left unmatched: 11. Germline CDR1 SQVTM, CDR2 ANQGSEA. Next came a second PCR, run for about 6 to 12 cycles, which used a sample-barcoded 5' primer along with a J-beta primer mix. TCRdb called the 5' RACE reads again in MiXCR, with one record for every CDR3 protein. Of around 780,000 distinct CDR3 sequences in the sample, 20% to 30% were seen once. The sample also formed part of further work on T cells of mothers and their children. That report adds: Per mother, over 8 million TCR beta CDR3 reads were obtained; per child, approximately 3 million. The shaping of TCR recombination output by thymic selection is similar in related and unrelated pairs.

This sequence was found in a boy younger than 18 in good health. The specimen sequenced was blood. The chain employs TRBV29-1 and TRBJ2-3; the match to TRBD2 covers 13 bases. CDR3 sequence (DNA): TGCAGCTTCGACGGACTAGCGGGGGTGGGGGATACGCAGTATTTT. Protein sequence: CSFDGLAGVGDTQYF.